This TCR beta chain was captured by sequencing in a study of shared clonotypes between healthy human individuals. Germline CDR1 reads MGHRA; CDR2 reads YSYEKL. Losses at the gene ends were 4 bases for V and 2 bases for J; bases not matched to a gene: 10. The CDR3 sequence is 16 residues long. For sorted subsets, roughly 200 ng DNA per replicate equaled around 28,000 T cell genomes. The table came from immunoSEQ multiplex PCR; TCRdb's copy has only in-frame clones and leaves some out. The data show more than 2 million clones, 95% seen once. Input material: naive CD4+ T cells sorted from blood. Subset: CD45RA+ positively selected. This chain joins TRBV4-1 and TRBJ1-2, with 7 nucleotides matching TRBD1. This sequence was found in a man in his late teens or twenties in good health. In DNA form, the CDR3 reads TGCGCCAGCAGCCGTATATCCGGGACAGCGAACTATGGCTACACCTTC. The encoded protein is CASSRISGTANYGYTF.